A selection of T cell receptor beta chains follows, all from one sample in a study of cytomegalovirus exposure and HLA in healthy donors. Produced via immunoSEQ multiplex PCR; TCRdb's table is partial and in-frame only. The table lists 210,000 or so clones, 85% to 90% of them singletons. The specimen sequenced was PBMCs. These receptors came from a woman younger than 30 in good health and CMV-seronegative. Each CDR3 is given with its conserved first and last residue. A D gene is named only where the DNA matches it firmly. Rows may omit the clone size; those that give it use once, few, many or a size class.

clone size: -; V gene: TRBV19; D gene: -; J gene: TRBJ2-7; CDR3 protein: CASSLGPSSYEQYF; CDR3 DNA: TGTGCCAGTAGTCTTGGCCCTTCTTCCTACGAGCAGTACTTC
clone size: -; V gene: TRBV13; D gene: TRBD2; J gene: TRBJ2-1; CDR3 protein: CASSLADEQFF; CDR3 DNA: TGTGCCAGCAGCCTAGCGGATGAGCAGTTCTTC
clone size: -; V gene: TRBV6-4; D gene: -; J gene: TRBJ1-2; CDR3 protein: CASSDGGAASGYTF; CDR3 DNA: TGTGCCAGCAGTGACGGCGGGGCGGCCTCTGGCTACACCTTC
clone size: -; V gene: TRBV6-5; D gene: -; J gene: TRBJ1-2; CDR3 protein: CASSYSRELDYTF; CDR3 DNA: TGTGCCAGCAGTTACTCGCGGGAGCTCGACTACACCTTC
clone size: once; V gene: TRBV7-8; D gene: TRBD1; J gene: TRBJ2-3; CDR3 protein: CASSFPTGIKDTQYF; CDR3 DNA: TGTGCCAGCAGCTTCCCGACAGGGATCAAAGATACGCAGTATTTT
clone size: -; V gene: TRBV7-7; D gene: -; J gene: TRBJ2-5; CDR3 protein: CASSLAASPKETQYF; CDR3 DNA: TGTGCTAGCAGCTTAGCGGCTAGCCCGAAAGAGACCCAGTACTTC
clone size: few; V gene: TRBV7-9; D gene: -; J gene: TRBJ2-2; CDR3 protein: CASSLTGNTGELFF; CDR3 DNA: TGTGCCAGCAGCTTAACGGGGAACACCGGGGAGCTGTTTTTT
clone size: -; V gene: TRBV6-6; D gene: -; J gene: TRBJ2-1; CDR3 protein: CASSYSDSEQFF; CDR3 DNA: TGTGCCAGCAGTTACTCGGACAGTGAGCAGTTCTTC
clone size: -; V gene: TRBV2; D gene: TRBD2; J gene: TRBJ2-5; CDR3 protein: CASTRERRETQYF; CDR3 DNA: TGTGCCAGCACGCGGGAGAGGAGGGAGACCCAGTACTTC
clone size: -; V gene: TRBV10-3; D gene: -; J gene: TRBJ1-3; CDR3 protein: CAIRQQVSGNTIYF; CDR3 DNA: TGTGCCATCAGGCAACAGGTCTCTGGAAACACCATATATTTT
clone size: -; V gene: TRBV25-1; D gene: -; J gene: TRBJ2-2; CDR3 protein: CASSEGQFPGELFF; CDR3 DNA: TGTGCCAGCAGTGAGGGACAATTCCCCGGGGAGCTGTTTTTT
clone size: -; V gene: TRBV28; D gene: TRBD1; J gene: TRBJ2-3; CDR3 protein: CASSTYPRQGSTDTQYF; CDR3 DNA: TGTGCCAGCAGCACTTACCCCCGACAGGGAAGCACAGATACGCAGTATTTT
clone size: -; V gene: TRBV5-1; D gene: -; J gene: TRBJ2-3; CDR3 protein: CASSKGGPSTDTQYF; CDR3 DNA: TGCGCCAGCAGCAAGGGCGGGCCTAGCACAGATACGCAGTATTTT
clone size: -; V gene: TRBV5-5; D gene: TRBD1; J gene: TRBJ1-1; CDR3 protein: CASTNGQGGTEAFF; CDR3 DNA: TGTGCCAGCACCAACGGACAGGGGGGTACTGAAGCTTTCTTT
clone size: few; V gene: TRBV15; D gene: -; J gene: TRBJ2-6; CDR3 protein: CATSVDGSGANVLTF; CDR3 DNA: TGTGCCACCAGCGTTGACGGGTCTGGGGCCAACGTCCTGACTTTC
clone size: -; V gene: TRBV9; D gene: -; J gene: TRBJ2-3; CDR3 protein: CASSVGPAGRGADTQYF; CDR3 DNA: TGTGCCAGCAGCGTAGGCCCGGCGGGGCGGGGCGCAGATACGCAGTATTTT
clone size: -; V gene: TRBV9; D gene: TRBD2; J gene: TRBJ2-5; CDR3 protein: CASSVGGLAGEETQYF; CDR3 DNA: TGTGCCAGCAGCGTAGGGGGACTAGCGGGAGAAGAGACCCAGTACTTC
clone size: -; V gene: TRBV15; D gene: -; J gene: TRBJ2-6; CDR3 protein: CATSKQGSGANVLTF; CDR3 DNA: TGTGCCACCAGTAAACAGGGTTCTGGGGCCAACGTCCTGACTTTC
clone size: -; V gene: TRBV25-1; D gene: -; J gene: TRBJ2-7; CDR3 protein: CASSFRGETYEQYF; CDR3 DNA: TGTGCCAGCAGTTTCCGCGGCGAGACCTACGAGCAGTACTTC
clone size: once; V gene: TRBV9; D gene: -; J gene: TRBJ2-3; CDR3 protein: CASSVEDFTDTQYF; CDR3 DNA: TGTGCCAGCAGCGTAGAAGACTTCACAGATACGCAGTATTTT
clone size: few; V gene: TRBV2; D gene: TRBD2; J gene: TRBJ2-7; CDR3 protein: CASSDGLAGDEQYF; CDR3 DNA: TGTGCCAGCAGTGACGGGTTGGCGGGGGACGAGCAGTACTTC
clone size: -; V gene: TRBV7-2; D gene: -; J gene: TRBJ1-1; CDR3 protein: CASSLNRNTEAFF; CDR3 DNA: TGTGCCAGCAGCTTAAACAGGAACACTGAAGCTTTCTTT
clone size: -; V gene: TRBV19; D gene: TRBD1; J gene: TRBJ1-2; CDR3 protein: CASSPRDSIDGYTF; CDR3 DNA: TGTGCCAGTAGTCCCCGGGACAGCATAGATGGCTACACCTTC
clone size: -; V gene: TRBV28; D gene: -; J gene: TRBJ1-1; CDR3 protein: CAEQSSPGTEAFF; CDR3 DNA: TGTGCAGAGCAGTCAAGCCCGGGTACTGAAGCTTTCTTT
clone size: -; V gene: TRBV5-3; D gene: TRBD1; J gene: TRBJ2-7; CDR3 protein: CARRFSGTGLYEQYF; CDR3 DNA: TGTGCCAGAAGGTTTTCCGGGACAGGCCTTTACGAGCAGTACTTC
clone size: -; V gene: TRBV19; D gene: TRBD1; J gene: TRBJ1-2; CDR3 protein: CASSIGTGRDYGYTF; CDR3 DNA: TGTGCCAGTAGTATCGGGACAGGGAGGGACTATGGCTACACCTTC
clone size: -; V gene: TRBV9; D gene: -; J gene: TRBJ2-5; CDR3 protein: CASSVVTRFGCRGTQYF; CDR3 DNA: TGTGCCAGCAGCGTAGTTACTCGTTTCGGGTGCCGGGGGACCCAGTACTTC
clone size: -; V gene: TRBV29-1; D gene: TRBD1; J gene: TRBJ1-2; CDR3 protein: CSVEDGTDLYGYTF; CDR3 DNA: TGCAGCGTTGAAGATGGGACAGACCTCTATGGCTACACCTTC
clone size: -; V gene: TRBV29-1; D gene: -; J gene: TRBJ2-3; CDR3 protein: CSVSSNRDTQYF; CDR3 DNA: TGCAGCGTCTCAAGTAATAGAGATACGCAGTATTTT
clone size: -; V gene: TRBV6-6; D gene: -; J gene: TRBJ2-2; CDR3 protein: CASSYPGGPAGELFF; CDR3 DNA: TGTGCCAGCAGTTACCCCGGAGGGCCGGCCGGGGAGCTGTTTTTT
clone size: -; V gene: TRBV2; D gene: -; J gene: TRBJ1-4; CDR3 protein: CASRETREKLFF; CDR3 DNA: TGTGCCAGCAGGGAGACCCGCGAAAAACTGTTTTTT
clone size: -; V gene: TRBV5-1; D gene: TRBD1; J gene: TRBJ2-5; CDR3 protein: CASSLEAAGTGGFTQYF; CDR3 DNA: TGCGCCAGCAGCTTGGAGGCGGCGGGGACAGGGGGTTTCACCCAGTACTTC
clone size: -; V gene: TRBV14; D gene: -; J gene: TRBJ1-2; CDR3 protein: CASSQAGGGAFNYGYTF; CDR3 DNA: TGTGCCAGCAGCCAAGCCGGCGGGGGCGCGTTTAACTATGGCTACACCTTC
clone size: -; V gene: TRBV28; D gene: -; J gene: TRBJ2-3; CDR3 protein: CASSPTSRGQYF; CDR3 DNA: TGTGCCAGCAGCCCAACCTCGCGCGGGCAGTATTTT
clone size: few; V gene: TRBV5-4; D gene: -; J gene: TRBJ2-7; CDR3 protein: CASSLGSSYEQYF; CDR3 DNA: TGTGCCAGCAGCTTGGGGAGCTCCTACGAGCAGTACTTC
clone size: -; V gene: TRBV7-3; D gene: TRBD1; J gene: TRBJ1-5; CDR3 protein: CASSLTLVSVRGPMNQPQHF; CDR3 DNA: TGTGCCAGCAGCTTAACGCTCGTCTCCGTCAGGGGGCCGATGAATCAGCCCCAGCATTTT
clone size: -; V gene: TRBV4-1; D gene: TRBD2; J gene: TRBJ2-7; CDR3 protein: CASSPRPPAGTSAAYEQYF; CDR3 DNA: TGCGCCAGCAGCCCCAGACCCCCCGCCGGGACTAGCGCTGCCTACGAGCAGTACTTC